This is a list of T cell receptor beta chains from one sample in a study of human thymus T cells. The method was immunoSEQ multiplex PCR; TCRdb's version includes in-frame clones alone and lacks a portion of them. Of under 70,000 clones in the sample, around 94% are singletons; the top ten hold approximately 5.9%. Sequencing input: blood. The receptors were gathered from a boy less than two years old with a congenital heart defect but otherwise immunologically healthy. The CDR3 runs from the conserved cysteine through the conserved F or W. The D gene is left open where the match is weak. Where a row states a size, it is once, few, many or the class of an expanded clone; other rows omit it.

clone_size j_call v_call d_call cdr3_aa cdr3_nt
- TRBJ1-1 TRBV10-3 TRBD1 CAISELGQGGTEAFF TGTGCCATCAGTGAGTTGGGACAGGGTGGGACTGAAGCTTTCTTT
- TRBJ2-1 TRBV7-6 - CASSARPGAEQFF TGTGCCAGCAGCGCCCGACCGGGCGCGGAGCAGTTCTTC
once TRBJ2-4 TRBV21-1 - CASSKENIQYF TGTGCCAGCAGCAAAGAAAACATTCAGTACTTC
- TRBJ2-7 TRBV9 - CASSVDPGGLTYEQYF TGTGCCAGCAGCGTAGATCCGGGGGGCTTGACCTACGAGCAGTACTTC
- TRBJ2-5 TRBV5-1 - CASSLQETQYF TGCGCCAGCAGCCTCCAAGAGACCCAGTACTTC
few TRBJ1-5 TRBV6-6 - CASSYNNFNQPQHF TGTGCCAGCAGTTACAACAACTTCAATCAGCCCCAGCATTTT
once TRBJ2-7 TRBV6-5 TRBD1 CASKTGTGNYEQYF TGTGCCAGCAAAACCGGGACAGGAAACTACGAGCAGTACTTC
- TRBJ2-1 TRBV5-1 - CASSEKISYNEQFF TGCGCCAGCAGCGAAAAGATCTCCTACAATGAGCAGTTCTTC
- TRBJ2-7 TRBV10-1 - CASSRDSPYEQYF TGCGCCAGCAGTAGAGACAGTCCTTACGAGCAGTACTTC
- TRBJ2-5 TRBV19 - CASSRRLAKETQYF TGTGCCAGTAGTAGACGGCTAGCGAAAGAGACCCAGTACTTC
- TRBJ1-1 TRBV6-5 - CASSYSPVPRTEAFF TGTGCCAGCAGTTACTCCCCGGTCCCTCGTACTGAAGCTTTCTTT
- TRBJ2-1 TRBV4-2 - CASSQGALQFF TGTGCCAGCAGCCAGGGGGCCCTCCAGTTCTTC
- TRBJ1-2 TRBV5-6 - CASSLGTVYGYTF TGTGCCAGCAGCTTGGGGACAGTCTATGGCTACACCTTC
- TRBJ2-7 TRBV4-3 - CASSPGGYEQYF TGCGCCAGCAGCCCCGGGGGCTACGAGCAGTACTTC
- TRBJ2-2 TRBV5-5 - CASSQVWDSSGGELFF TGCGCCAGCAGCCAAGTATGGGACTCCTCCGGCGGGGAGCTGTTTTTT
- TRBJ1-1 TRBV2 TRBD1 CASRYGTETIRTEAFF TGTGCCAGCAGGTACGGGACAGAGACGATCAGGACTGAAGCTTTCTTT
- TRBJ2-1 TRBV4-2 TRBD2 CASSVLAGGGNEQFF TGTGCCAGCAGCGTACTAGCGGGGGGGGGCAATGAGCAGTTCTTC
- TRBJ2-3 TRBV7-2 - CASSHRTHTDTQYF TGTGCCAGCAGCCATAGGACTCACACAGATACGCAGTATTTT
- TRBJ2-7 TRBV6-5 - CASSFIGFDEQYF TGTGCCAGCAGTTTTATAGGATTTGACGAGCAGTACTTC
- TRBJ2-2 TRBV5-1 TRBD1 CASSPISGRQGTWELFF TGCGCCAGCAGCCCGATATCGGGCCGACAGGGGACCTGGGAGCTGTTTTTT
- TRBJ2-2 TRBV28 TRBD2 CASSPGTSGMGELFF TGTGCCAGCAGTCCCGGGACTAGCGGCATGGGGGAGCTGTTTTTT
- TRBJ1-2 TRBV6-5 - CASFGAATANYGYTF TGTGCCAGCTTCGGAGCAGCCACAGCTAACTATGGCTACACCTTC
- TRBJ1-2 TRBV19 - CASTQGYGYTF TGTGCCAGTACCCAGGGATATGGCTACACCTTC
- TRBJ2-7 TRBV7-2 TRBD2 CASSYEGVTGRAGEQYF TGTGCCAGCAGCTACGAAGGGGTTACCGGGAGGGCCGGAGAGCAGTACTTC
once TRBJ2-4 TRBV5-4 - CASSSVLAKNIQYF TGTGCCAGCAGCTCTGTGCTAGCCAAAAACATTCAGTACTTC
- TRBJ2-3 TRBV5-4 TRBD2 CASSFGTSGRTGTDTQYF TGTGCCAGCAGCTTCGGGACTAGCGGGAGGACAGGCACAGATACGCAGTATTTT
- TRBJ2-1 TRBV5-1 - CASSSRDSLGEQFF TGCGCCAGCAGCTCGAGGGATAGTTTGGGTGAGCAGTTCTTC
- TRBJ1-5 TRBV19 - CASSSTVLSNQPQHF TGTGCCAGTAGTTCGACAGTTCTAAGCAATCAGCCCCAGCATTTT
- TRBJ2-2 TRBV7-3 - CASSFGATGELFF TGTGCCAGCAGCTTTGGCGCCACCGGGGAGCTGTTTTTT
- TRBJ2-7 TRBV5-1 - CASSLGHLWEYEQYF TGCGCCAGCAGCTTGGGGCACCTTTGGGAATACGAGCAGTACTTC
- TRBJ2-1 TRBV10-1 - CASSRGYDEQFF TGCGCCAGCAGTCGGGGGTACGATGAGCAGTTCTTC